This T cell receptor (beta chain) is drawn from a study of cytomegalovirus exposure and HLA in healthy donors. Germline CDR1 is MDHEN and CDR2 is SYDVKM. After removal of 8 bases from V and 7 bases from J, the junction contained 15 bases not matched to a gene. The CDR3 has 15 amino acids. A multiplex PCR was run with 60 Vbeta primers and 13 Jbeta primers. Using immunoSEQ multiplex PCR, the repertoire was profiled, and TCRdb retains in-frame clones only, with some absent. This sample has fewer than 200,000 clones; 79% occur once, and the top ten carry 2.1%. This sequence was found in a man aged 35 to 55 in good health and CMV-seronegative. The rearrangement links TRBV28 to TRBJ2-7, with 9 bases fitting TRBD1. The sample comprised PBMCs. The CDR3, as DNA: TGTGCCAGCTCCCGGGTCCCGGGACAGGGTCAAGAGCAGTACTTC. It codes for CASSRVPGQGQEQYF. Based on the CDR3 plus reference TRBV28 and TRBJ2-7, the full variable domain is DVKVTQSSRYLVKRTGEKVFLECVQDMDHENMFWYRQDPGLGLRLIYFSYDVKMKEKGDIPEGYSVSREKKERFSLILESASTNQTSMYLCASSRVPGQGQEQYFGPGTRLTVT.